The T cell receptor (beta chain) described here comes from a study of cytomegalovirus exposure and HLA in healthy donors. Whole-study context: Of the donors genotyped, approximately 400 in all, about 80% fell in the Caucasian-associated ancestry cluster. Study-wide points: A later examination showed that TCR association rates differed by HLA locus, with DRB1 most and HLA-C fewest. A later analysis reportedly found fewer N-insertions in an Asian-associated ancestry cluster than the roughly 730-donor mean.

The germline V gene has CDR1 LGHNT and CDR2 FRNRAP. Trimming took 9 bases from V and 7 from J, leaving 18 bases between them. The CDR3 runs to 13 residues. PCR was performed using 60 Vbeta and 13 Jbeta primers. Sequenced by immunoSEQ multiplex PCR; TCRdb stores in-frame clones only, minus some. The repertoire holds 150,000 to 200,000 clones, around 76% seen once, with roughly 7.1% in the top ten. Comments on this clone: Antigen: not known.

The donors gave bone marrow, and they were healthy. This chain joins TRBV12-5 and TRBJ1-2; weak D call: TRBD1 (6 bases). The origin of this receptor is a man aged 40-49 years in good health and CMV-seropositive. The specimen sequenced was PBMCs. The CDR3 region has the DNA TGTGCTAGCGTACAGGGAACCAACCGTGGCTACACCTTC. Its translation is CASVQGTNRGYTF.